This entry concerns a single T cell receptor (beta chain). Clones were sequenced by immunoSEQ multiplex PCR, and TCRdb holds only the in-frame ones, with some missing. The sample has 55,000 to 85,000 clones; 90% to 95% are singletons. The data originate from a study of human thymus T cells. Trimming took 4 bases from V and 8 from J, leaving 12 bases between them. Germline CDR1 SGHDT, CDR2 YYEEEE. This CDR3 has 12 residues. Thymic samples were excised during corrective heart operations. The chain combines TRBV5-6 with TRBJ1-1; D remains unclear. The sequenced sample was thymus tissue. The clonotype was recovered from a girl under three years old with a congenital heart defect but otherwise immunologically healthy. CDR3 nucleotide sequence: TGTGCCAGCAGCCAAACCGGGGTCGAAGCTTTCTTT. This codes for CASSQTGVEAFF.